This TCR beta chain was recorded in a study of cytomegalovirus exposure and HLA in healthy donors. About the study: About 200 million T cells yielded approximately 100 million unique TCR beta sequences, as an earlier analysis found. Among about 380 genotyped donors, around 81% fell in the Caucasian-associated ancestry cluster. Notes on the study in general: Rare TCR sequences predominated, though certain public TCRs were found in many donors. Later analysis demonstrated an association between a missense DCLRE1C variant and TCR beta V- and J-gene trimming.

Per the germline V gene, CDR1 is MNHNS and CDR2 is SASEGT. The CDR3 has 13 amino acids. V shed 9 bases and J shed 0 bases, with 12 bases lying between them. Use of 60 Vbeta and 13 Jbeta primers characterized the PCR. The data were produced by immunoSEQ multiplex PCR, yet TCRdb's version contains in-frame clones alone and is incomplete. The table lists around 120,000 clones, approximately 69% of them singletons, with about 9.9% in the top ten. About this clone: Its antigen is still unknown.

This receptor was obtained from a woman aged 45-65 years in good health and CMV-seropositive. The sample consisted of PBMCs. The chain recombines TRBV6-1 with TRBJ2-7; D call uncertain. CDR3 in amino acids: CASRPLSSYEQYF. The CDR3 DNA is TGTGCCAGTCGCCCACTGAGCTCCTACGAGCAGTACTTC.